This TCR beta chain derives from a study of T cell changes during pregnancy in multiple sclerosis. Method: immunoSEQ multiplex PCR; TCRdb's copy keeps in-frame clones and lacks some. The sample contains tens of thousands of clones, approximately 93% of which appear only once. This CDR3 has 15 amino acids. Looked up from germline, CDR1 is MNHNY and CDR2 is SVGAGI (reference sequence). This receptor was obtained from a female donor with multiple sclerosis, enrolled in a pregnancy study. The input for sequencing was CD4+ T cells from peripheral blood mononuclear cells, taken after pregnancy. This sequence joins TRBV6-6 and TRBJ2-5; possibly TRBD2 for D (5 bases). The end of the DNA fits TRBJ2-7 better, so the J call may be wrong. This CDR3 is CASSPPGMNSYEQYF. The CDR3 coding sequence is TGTGCCAGCAGCCCACCCGGGATGAACTCCTACGAGCAGTACTTC.